A single sample gave rise to the 10 T cell receptor beta chains below, sequenced in a study of OX40 agonist ivuxolimab in advanced cancers. Measured with immunoSEQ multiplex PCR; TCRdb has only the in-frame clones, and not every one. Of tens of thousands of clones in the sample, roughly 87% were seen once. The sequencing here drew on CD4+ or CD8+ T cells sorted from blood, taken in a trial of the OX40 agonist ivuxolimab. Source of these receptors: an adult with an advanced solid tumor such as melanoma, head and neck, liver or kidney cancer.

V usage is TRBV2 and J usage is TRBJ2-3; D possibly uses TRBD1 or TRBD2 (5 bases each). Per germline, CDR1 SNHLY and CDR2 FYNNEI. The CDR3 extends over 12 amino acids. Trimming removed 4 bases at V and 7 bases at J, with 9 bases between. The CDR3, as DNA: TGTGCCAGCAGTGCCGGGACCCATACGCAGTATTTT. Protein product: CASSAGTHTQYF.

This clone was detected only once. The rearrangement links TRBV19 to TRBJ2-7, with 9 bases lining up with TRBD1. V shed 6 bases, J shed 9 bases, and the junction held 12 bases outside the gene matches. Germline lookup yields CDR1 LNHDA and CDR2 SQIVND (reference sequence). The CDR3 runs 14 residues. Here the CDR3 reads CASSSGTGITAQYF. The CDR3 DNA is TGTGCCAGTAGCTCCGGGACAGGGATTACCGCGCAGTACTTC.

This rearrangement joins TRBV30 to TRBJ2-2; TRBD1 or TRBD2 may be the D gene (5 bases each). Germline assignment: CDR1 GTSNPN and CDR2 SVGIG (reference sequence). This CDR3 comprises 14 residues. V lost 0 bases and J lost 4, with 9 bases in between. Here the CDR3 reads CAWSVKGTTGELFF. CDR3 nucleotide sequence: TGTGCCTGGAGTGTGAAAGGGACCACCGGGGAGCTGTTTTTT.

This clone was recorded only once. The rearrangement joins TRBV28 to TRBJ2-5; D is perhaps TRBD2 (7 bases). Trimming removed 6 bases at V and 0 bases at J, with 8 bases between. This CDR3 has 13 amino acids. CDR1 MDHEN and CDR2 SYDVKM come from the germline V gene. As DNA, the CDR3 is TGTGCCAGCAGGCGGGGGCACCAAGAGACCCAGTACTTC. Translating gives CASRRGHQETQYF.

V usage is TRBV15 and J usage is TRBJ2-1; D call uncertain. This CDR3 contains 16 residues. V shed 3 bases and J shed 4 bases, with 16 bases lying between them. Germline V gene data show CDR1 as LNHNV and CDR2 as YYDKDF (reference sequence). The CDR3 coding sequence is TGTGCCACCAGCAGGGAGACCCCCAGAGTATACAATGAGCAGTTCTTC. Translated: CATSRETPRVYNEQFF.

The rearrangement uses TRBV13 and TRBJ1-1; D ambiguous. Trimming took off 5 bases at V and 1 base at J, with 8 bases between the two ends. Per germline, CDR1 PRHDT and CDR2 FYEKMQ (reference sequence). This CDR3 contains 13 residues. The CDR3 DNA follows: TGTGCCAGCAGCCGGGCCCAGAACACTGAAGCTTTCTTT. It is translated as CASSRAQNTEAFF.

The rearrangement joins TRBV5-6 to TRBJ2-7; 7 nucleotides agree with TRBD1. Per the germline V gene, CDR1 is SGHDT and CDR2 is YYEEEE. V was pared by 4 bases and J by 2 bases, with 6 bases of the junction left unmatched. There are 14 residues in the CDR3. The CDR3 sequence: CASSPGGQPYEQYF. For the CDR3, the DNA is TGTGCCAGCAGCCCTGGGGGACAGCCCTACGAGCAGTACTTC.

The V gene is TRBV6-5, the J gene TRBJ1-5; 7 bases are a match to TRBD1. CDR1 is MNHEY and CDR2 is SVGAGI in the germline V gene. The CDR3 contains 14 residues. With V trimmed by 4 bases and J by 6 bases, 6 bases remained unmatched. CDR3 coding DNA: TGTGCCAGCAGTTCCACAGGGGAAACTCAGCCCCAGCATTTT. Protein sequence: CASSSTGETQPQHF.

This clone was seen a single time. V is TRBV5-6 and J is TRBJ2-7, with a tentative D call TRBD2 (6 bases). Trimming shortened V by 7 bases and J by 5 bases, and 19 bases separated the two germline ends. There are 14 residues in the CDR3. The germline V gene encodes CDR1 SGHDT and CDR2 YYEEEE. The CDR3 DNA follows: TGTGCCAGCTGCCGTGGGCGGGGTTTTAACGAGCAGTACTTC. Protein sequence: CASCRGRGFNEQYF.

The chain employs TRBV29-1 and TRBJ2-1; 9 bases align to TRBD2. J lost 5 bases, V lost 6 bases, and 11 bases had no gene match. Germline CDR1 and CDR2: SQVTM and ANQGSEA. CDR3 length: 15 residues. The CDR3 spells CSVGKGASGNNEQFF. In DNA form, the CDR3 reads TGCAGCGTGGGAAAAGGTGCTAGCGGGAACAATGAGCAGTTCTTC.